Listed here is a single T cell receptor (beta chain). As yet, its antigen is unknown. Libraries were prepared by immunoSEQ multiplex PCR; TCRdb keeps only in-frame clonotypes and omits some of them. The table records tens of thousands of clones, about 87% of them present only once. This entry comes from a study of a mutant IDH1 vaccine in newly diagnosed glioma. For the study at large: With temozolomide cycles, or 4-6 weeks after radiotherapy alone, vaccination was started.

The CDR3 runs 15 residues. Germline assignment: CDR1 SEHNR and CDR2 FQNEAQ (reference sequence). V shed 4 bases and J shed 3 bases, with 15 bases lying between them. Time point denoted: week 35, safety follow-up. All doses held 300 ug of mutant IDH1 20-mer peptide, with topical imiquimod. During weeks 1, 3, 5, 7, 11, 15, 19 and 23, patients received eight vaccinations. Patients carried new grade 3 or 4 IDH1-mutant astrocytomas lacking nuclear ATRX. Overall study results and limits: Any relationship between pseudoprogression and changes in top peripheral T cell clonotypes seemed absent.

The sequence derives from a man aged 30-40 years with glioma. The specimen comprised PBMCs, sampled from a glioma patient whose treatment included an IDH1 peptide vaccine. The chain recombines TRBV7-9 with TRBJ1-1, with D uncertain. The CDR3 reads CASSYLPRRDTEAFF. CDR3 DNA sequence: TGTGCCAGCAGCTACCTCCCCCGTCGAGACACTGAAGCTTTCTTT.